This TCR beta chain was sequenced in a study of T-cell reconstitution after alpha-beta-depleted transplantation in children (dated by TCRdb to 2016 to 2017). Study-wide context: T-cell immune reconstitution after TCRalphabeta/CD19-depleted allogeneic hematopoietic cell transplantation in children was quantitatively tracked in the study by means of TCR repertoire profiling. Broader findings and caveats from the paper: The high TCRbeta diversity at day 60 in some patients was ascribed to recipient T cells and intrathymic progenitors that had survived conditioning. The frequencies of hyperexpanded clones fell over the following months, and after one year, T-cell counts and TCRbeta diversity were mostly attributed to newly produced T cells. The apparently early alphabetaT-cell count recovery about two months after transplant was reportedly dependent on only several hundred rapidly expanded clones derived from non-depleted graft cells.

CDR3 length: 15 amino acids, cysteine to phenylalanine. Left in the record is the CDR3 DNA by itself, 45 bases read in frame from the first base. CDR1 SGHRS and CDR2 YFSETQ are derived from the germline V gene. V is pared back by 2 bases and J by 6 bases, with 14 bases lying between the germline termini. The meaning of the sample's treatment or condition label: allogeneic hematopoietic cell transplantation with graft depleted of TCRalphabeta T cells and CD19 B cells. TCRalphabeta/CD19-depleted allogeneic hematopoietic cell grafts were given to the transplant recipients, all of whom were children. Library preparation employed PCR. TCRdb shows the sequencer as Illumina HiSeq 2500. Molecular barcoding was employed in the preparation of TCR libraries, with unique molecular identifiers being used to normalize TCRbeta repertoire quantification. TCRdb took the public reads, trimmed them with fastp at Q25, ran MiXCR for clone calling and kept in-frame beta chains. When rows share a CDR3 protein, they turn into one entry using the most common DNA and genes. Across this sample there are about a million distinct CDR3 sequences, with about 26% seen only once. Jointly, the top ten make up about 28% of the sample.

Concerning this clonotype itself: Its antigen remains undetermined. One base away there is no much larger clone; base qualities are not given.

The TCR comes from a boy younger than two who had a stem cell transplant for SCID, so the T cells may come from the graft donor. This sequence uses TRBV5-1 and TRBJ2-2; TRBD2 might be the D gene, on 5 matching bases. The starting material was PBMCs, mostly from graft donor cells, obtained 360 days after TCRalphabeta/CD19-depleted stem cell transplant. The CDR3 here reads CASSFRGDIPGELFF. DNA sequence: TGCGCCAGCAGCTTTCGGGGAGATATTCCCGGGGAGCTGTTTTTT.